This paragraph covers one T cell receptor beta chain sequence. Self-reported history from a screening survey and questionnaire set each donor's cohort. This specimen comes from a study of blood T cell repertoires in COVID-19. Authors' data handling: Estimation of nucleated cell counts relied on the amplification of reference gene primers. The method was immunoSEQ multiplex PCR; TCRdb's version includes in-frame clones alone and lacks a portion of them. V, J and clone size derive from that table, while D and trimming were established from the DNA sequence. The sample consists of under 300,000 clones, roughly 81% of them appearing once. The sequenced sample consisted of PBMCs or T cells enriched from blood (not recorded which). The receptor was isolated from a woman aged 45-65 years who had been exposed to COVID-19.

CDR3 sequence (DNA): TGCGCCAGCAGCCCGACAGGGGGCGACTATGGCTACACCTTC. It codes for CASSPTGGDYGYTF. The gene calls are TRBV5-1 and TRBJ1-2; 10 nucleotides agree with TRBD1. Germline loops: CDR1 SGHRS, CDR2 YFSETQ. This CDR3 has 14 residues. The V segment lost 4 bases and the J segment 3 bases; nucleotides outside the gene matches: 3.